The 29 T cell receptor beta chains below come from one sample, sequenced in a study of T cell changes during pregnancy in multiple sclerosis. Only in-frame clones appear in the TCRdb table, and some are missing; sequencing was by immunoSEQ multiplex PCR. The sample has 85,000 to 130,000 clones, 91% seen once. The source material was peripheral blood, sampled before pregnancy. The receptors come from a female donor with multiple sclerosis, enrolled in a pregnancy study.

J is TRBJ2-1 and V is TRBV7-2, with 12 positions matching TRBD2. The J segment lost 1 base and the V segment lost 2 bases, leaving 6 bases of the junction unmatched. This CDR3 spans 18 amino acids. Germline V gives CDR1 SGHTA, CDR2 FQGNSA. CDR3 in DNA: TGTGCCAGCAGCTTAAGGACTAGCGGGGTCCAGTCCTACAATGAGCAGTTCTTC. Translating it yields CASSLRTSGVQSYNEQFF.

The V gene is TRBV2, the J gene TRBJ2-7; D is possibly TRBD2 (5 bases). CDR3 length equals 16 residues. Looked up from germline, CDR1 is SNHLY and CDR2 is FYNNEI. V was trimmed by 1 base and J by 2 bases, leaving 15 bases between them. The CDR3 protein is CASSEDSGFGTYEQYF. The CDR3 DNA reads TGTGCCAGCAGTGAAGACTCGGGGTTCGGAACCTACGAGCAGTACTTC.

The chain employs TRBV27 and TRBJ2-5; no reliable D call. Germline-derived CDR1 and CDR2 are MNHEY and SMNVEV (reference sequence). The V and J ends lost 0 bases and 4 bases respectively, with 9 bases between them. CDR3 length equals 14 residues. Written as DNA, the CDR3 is TGTGCCAGCAGTTTATCCCCTAGATTAGAGACCCAGTACTTC. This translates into CASSLSPRLETQYF.

The CDR3: CASLGQVIMNTEAFF. CDR3 bases: TGTGCCAGCTTGGGACAGGTAATCATGAACACTGAAGCTTTCTTT. The chain carries TRBV6-1 and TRBJ1-1; 8 bases align to TRBD1. V was pared by 8 bases and J by 0 bases, with 8 bases of the junction left unmatched. CDR3 length: 15 amino acids. The germline V gene encodes CDR1 MNHNS and CDR2 SASEGT.

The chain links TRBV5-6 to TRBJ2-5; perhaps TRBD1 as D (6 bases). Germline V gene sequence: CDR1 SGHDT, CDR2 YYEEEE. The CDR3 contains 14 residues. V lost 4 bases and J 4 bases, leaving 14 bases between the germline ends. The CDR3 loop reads CASSRGQMGETQYF. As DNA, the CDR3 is TGTGCCAGCAGCCGAGGACAGATGGGAGAGACCCAGTACTTC.

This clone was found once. The CDR3 coding sequence is TGTGCCAGTAGTATCCCCATCCTATACGGCGAGCAGTACTTC. Translation gives CASSIPILYGEQYF. The V and J genes are TRBV19 and TRBJ2-7; no clear D. The length of the CDR3 is 14 residues. V shed 3 bases and J shed 6 bases, with 15 bases lying between them. CDR1 and CDR2 from the germline V gene are LNHDA and SQIVND (reference sequence).

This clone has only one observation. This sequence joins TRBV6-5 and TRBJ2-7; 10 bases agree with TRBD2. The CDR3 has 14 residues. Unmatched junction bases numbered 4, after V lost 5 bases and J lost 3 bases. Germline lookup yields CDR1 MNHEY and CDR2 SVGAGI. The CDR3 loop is CASSLSGGIYEQYF. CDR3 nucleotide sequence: TGTGCCAGCAGTCTTAGCGGGGGGATCTACGAGCAGTACTTC.

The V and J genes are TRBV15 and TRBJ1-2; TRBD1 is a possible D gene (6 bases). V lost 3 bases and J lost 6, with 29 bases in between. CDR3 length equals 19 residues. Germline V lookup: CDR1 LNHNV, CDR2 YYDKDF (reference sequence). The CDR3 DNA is TGTGCCACCAGCAGGTTCCCGTTGGAACGATGGACAGCCGAGGATGGCTACACCTTC. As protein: CATSRFPLERWTAEDGYTF.

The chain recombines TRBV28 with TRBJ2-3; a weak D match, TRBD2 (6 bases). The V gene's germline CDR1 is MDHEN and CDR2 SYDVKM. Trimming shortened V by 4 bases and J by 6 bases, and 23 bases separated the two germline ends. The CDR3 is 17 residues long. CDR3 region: CASSSPFSGPLRDTQYF. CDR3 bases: TGTGCCAGCAGTTCCCCTTTTAGCGGACCCCTTCGGGATACGCAGTATTTT.

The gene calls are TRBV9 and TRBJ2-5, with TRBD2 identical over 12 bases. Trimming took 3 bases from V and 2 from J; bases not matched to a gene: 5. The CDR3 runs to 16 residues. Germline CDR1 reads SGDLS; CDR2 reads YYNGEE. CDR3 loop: CASSATSGGPQETQYF. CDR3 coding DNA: TGTGCCAGCAGCGCGACTAGCGGGGGACCTCAAGAGACCCAGTACTTC.

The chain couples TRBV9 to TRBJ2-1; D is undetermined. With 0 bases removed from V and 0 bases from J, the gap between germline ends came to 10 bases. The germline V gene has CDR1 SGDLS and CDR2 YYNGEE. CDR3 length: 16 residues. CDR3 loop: CASSVGATSSYNEQFF. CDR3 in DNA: TGTGCCAGCAGCGTAGGGGCGACCAGCTCCTACAATGAGCAGTTCTTC.

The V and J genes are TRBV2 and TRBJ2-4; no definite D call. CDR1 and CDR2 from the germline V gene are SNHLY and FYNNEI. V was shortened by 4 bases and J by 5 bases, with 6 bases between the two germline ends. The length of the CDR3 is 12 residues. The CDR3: CASSGAENIQYF. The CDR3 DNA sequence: TGTGCCAGCAGTGGGGCCGAAAACATTCAGTACTTC.

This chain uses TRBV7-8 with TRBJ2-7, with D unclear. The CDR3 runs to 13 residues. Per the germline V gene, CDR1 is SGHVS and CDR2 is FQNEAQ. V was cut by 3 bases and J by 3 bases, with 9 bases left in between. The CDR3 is CASSFDASYEQYF. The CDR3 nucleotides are TGTGCCAGCAGCTTCGATGCTAGCTACGAGCAGTACTTC.

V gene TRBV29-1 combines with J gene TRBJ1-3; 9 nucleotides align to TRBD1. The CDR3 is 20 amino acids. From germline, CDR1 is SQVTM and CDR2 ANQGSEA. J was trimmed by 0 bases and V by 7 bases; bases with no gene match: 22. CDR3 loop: CSALYRDRDLNDRSGNTIYF. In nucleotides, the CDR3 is TGCAGCGCCCTCTACCGGGACAGGGACCTCAACGATCGCTCTGGAAACACCATATATTTT.

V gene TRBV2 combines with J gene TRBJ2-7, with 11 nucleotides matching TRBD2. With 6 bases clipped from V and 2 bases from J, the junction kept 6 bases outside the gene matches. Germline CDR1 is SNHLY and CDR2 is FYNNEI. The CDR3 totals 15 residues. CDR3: CASRGGLAVAYEQYF. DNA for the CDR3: TGTGCCAGCAGGGGGGGACTAGCGGTTGCCTACGAGCAGTACTTC.

The CDR3 reads CASSLGSGLASNEQFF. CDR3 nucleotides: TGTGCCAGCAGTTTGGGTTCGGGACTAGCGAGTAATGAGCAGTTCTTC. The J gene is TRBJ2-1, the V gene TRBV27, with 10 bases aligning to TRBD2. Losses at the gene ends were 3 bases for V and 7 bases for J; bases not matched to a gene: 9. Germline loops: CDR1 MNHEY, CDR2 SMNVEV (reference sequence). The CDR3 is made up of 16 amino acids.

Here the CDR3 DNA reads TGTGCCAGCAGCGTAGGTCTTATGGCAGGTGAAGCTTTCTTT. It specifies CASSVGLMAGEAFF. This chain uses TRBV9 with TRBJ1-1; D is undetermined. The germline V gene has CDR1 SGDLS and CDR2 YYNGEE. This CDR3 is 14 amino acids long. V lost 0 bases and J lost 7, with 13 bases in between.

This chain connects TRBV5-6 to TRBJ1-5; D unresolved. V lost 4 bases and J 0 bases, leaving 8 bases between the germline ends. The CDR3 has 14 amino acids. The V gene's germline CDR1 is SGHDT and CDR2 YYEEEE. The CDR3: CASSLGYSNQPQHF. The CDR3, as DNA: TGTGCCAGCAGCCTCGGTTATAGCAATCAGCCCCAGCATTTT.

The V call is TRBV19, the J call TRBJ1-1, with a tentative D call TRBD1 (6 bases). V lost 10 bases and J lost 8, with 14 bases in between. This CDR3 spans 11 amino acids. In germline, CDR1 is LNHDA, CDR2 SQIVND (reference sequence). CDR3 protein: CATRGGFEAFF. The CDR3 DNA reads TGTGCCACCAGAGGGGGTTTCGAAGCTTTCTTT. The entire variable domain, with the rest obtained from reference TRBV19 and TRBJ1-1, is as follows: DGGITQSPKYLFRKEGQNVTLSCEQNLNHDAMYWYRQDPGQGLRLIYYSQIVNDFQKGDIAEGYSVSREKKESFPLTVTSAQKNPTAFYLCATRGGFEAFFGQGTRLTVV.

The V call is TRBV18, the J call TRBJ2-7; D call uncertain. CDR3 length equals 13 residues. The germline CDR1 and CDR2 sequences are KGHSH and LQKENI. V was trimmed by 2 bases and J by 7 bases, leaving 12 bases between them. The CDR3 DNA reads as TGTGCCAGCTCACCATTTGATTCCGGGGAGCAGTACTTC. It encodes CASSPFDSGEQYF. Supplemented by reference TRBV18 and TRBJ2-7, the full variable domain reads NAGVMQNPRHLVRRRGQEARLRCSPMKGHSHVYWYRQLPEEGLKFMVYLQKENIIDESGMPKERFSAEFPKEGPSILRIQQVVRGDSAAYFCASSPFDSGEQYFGPGTRLTVT.

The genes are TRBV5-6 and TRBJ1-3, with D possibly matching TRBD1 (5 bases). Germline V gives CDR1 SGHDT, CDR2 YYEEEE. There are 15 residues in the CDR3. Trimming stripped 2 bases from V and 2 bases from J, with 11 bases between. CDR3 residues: CASSFATGAGNTIYF. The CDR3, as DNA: TGTGCCAGCAGCTTCGCCACAGGTGCTGGAAACACCATATATTTT.

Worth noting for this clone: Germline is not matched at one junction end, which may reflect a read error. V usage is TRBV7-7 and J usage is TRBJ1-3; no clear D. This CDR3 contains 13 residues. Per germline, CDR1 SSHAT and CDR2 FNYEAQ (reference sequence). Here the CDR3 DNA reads TGTGCTAGCACCCCTTTAACTGGAAACACCATATATTTT. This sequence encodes CASTPLTGNTIYF. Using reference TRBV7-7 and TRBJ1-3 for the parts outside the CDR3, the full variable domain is GAGVSQSPRYKVTKRGQDVTLRCDPISSHATLYWYQQALGQGPEFLTYFNYEAQPDKSGLPSDRFSAERPEGSISTLTIQRTEQRDSAMYRCASTPLTGNTIYFGEGSWLTVV.

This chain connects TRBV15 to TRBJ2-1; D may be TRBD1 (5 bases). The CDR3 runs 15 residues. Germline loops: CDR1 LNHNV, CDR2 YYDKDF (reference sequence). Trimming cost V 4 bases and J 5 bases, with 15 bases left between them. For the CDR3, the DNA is TGTGCCACCAGCAATCAGGGAACGGGCAACAATGAGCAGTTCTTC. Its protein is CATSNQGTGNNEQFF.

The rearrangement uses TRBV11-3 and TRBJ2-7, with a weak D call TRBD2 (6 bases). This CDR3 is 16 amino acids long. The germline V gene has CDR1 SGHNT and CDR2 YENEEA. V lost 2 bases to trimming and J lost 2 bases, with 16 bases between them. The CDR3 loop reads CASSLIPGLYPYEQYF. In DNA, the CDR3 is TGTGCCAGCAGCTTAATTCCGGGACTTTACCCCTACGAGCAGTACTTC.

CDR3 region: CASSSPLEGYNEQFF. CDR3 DNA sequence: TGTGCCAGCAGTTCACCTTTAGAGGGTTACAATGAGCAGTTCTTC. The chain is built from TRBV5-4 and TRBJ2-1, with a tentative D call TRBD2 (5 bases). The CDR3 is 15 residues long. With 5 bases removed from V and 4 bases from J, the gap between germline ends came to 16 bases. Germline loops: CDR1 SGHNT, CDR2 YYREEE (reference sequence).

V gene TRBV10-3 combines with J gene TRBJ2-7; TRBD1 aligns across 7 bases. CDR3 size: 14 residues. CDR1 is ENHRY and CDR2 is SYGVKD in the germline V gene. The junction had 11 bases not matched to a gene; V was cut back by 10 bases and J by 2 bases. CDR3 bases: TGTGCCAGCACTGGGACAGAAAAAACCTACGAGCAGTACTTC. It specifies CASTGTEKTYEQYF.

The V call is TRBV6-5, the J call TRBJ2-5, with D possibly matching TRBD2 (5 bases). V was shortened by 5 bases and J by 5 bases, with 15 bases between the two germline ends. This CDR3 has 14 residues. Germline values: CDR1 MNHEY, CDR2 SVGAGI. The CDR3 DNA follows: TGTGCCAGCAGTCCGGGAATCTTGGGGGAGACCCAGTACTTC. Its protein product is CASSPGILGETQYF.

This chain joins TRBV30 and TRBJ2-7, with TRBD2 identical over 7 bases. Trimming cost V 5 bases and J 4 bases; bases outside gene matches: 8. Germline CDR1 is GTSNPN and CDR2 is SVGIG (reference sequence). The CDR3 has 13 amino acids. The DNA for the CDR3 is TGTGCCTGGGGAGCGGGATCCGGTTACGAGCAGTACTTC. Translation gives CAWGAGSGYEQYF.

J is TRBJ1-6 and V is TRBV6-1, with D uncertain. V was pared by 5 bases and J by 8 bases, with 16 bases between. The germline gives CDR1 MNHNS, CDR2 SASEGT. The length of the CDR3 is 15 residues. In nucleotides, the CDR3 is TGTGCCAGCAGTAGAGGACTAACCGGGGATTCACCCCTCCACTTT. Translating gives CASSRGLTGDSPLHF.